Listed below are T cell receptor beta chains from one sample, sequenced in a study of blood T cell repertoires in COVID-19. Assay: immunoSEQ multiplex PCR; the TCRdb copy retains only in-frame clones and omits some. The sample shows about 310,000 clones, around 91% of them seen only once. What was sequenced was PBMCs or T cells enriched from blood (not recorded which). These receptors were obtained from a middle-aged woman who had recovered from COVID-19. Each CDR3 is given with its conserved first and last residue. Each record gives: clone size, V gene, D gene, J gene, CDR3 DNA, CDR3 protein. The D gene is left open where the match is weak. Only some rows state a clone size, as once, few, many or a class for expanded clones.

abundance: .
v_gene: TRBV3-1/TRBV3-2
d_gene: .
j_gene: TRBJ2-6
CDR3nt: TGTGCCAGCAGCCAAGGACAAAGTGGGGCCAACGTCCTGACTTTC
CDR3aa: CASSQGQSGANVLTF

abundance: .
v_gene: TRBV7-2
d_gene: .
j_gene: TRBJ2-5
CDR3nt: TGTGCCAGCAGCGGGGGCGGAACAACCGGTGAGACCCAGTACTTC
CDR3aa: CASSGGGTTGETQYF

abundance: .
v_gene: TRBV30
d_gene: TRBD1
j_gene: TRBJ1-5
CDR3nt: TGTGCCTGGGGACAGGGGGCGCAAGGCAATCAGCCCCAGCATTTT
CDR3aa: CAWGQGAQGNQPQHF

abundance: .
v_gene: TRBV28
d_gene: .
j_gene: TRBJ1-6
CDR3nt: TGTGCCAGCAGTTCAGCAGGGGATCTAAGCTCCTATAATTCACCCCTCCACTTT
CDR3aa: CASSSAGDLSSYNSPLHF

abundance: .
v_gene: TRBV7-9
d_gene: .
j_gene: TRBJ2-5
CDR3nt: TGTGCCAGCAGCTTAGCGCGGGAAGCGAAGACCCAGTACTTC
CDR3aa: CASSLAREAKTQYF

abundance: .
v_gene: TRBV7-2
d_gene: TRBD2
j_gene: TRBJ2-5
CDR3nt: TGTGCCAGCAGTCCTATGGCTAGCGGGGGCGCAGAGACCCAGTACTTC
CDR3aa: CASSPMASGGAETQYF

abundance: few
v_gene: TRBV3-1/TRBV3-2
d_gene: .
j_gene: TRBJ1-2
CDR3nt: TGTGCCAGCAGCCAACGGGAGAAAGGTGGCTACACCTTC
CDR3aa: CASSQREKGGYTF

abundance: .
v_gene: TRBV6-1
d_gene: TRBD2
j_gene: TRBJ2-1
CDR3nt: TGTGCCAGCAGTGATATTTTGAGCGGGAGGCCCCACAATGAGCAGTTCTTC
CDR3aa: CASSDILSGRPHNEQFF

abundance: .
v_gene: TRBV3-1/TRBV3-2
d_gene: TRBD2
j_gene: TRBJ2-1
CDR3nt: TGTGCCAGCAGCCAACCCGACGGTCTCGGGACTAGCGGGGGGGCCTCCTACAATGAGCAGTTCTTC
CDR3aa: CASSQPDGLGTSGGASYNEQFF

abundance: .
v_gene: TRBV12-3/TRBV12-4
d_gene: .
j_gene: TRBJ2-2
CDR3nt: TGTGCCAGCCGGGGCGCGGGAACCGGGGAGCTGTTTTTT
CDR3aa: CASRGAGTGELFF

abundance: .
v_gene: TRBV7-3
d_gene: .
j_gene: TRBJ1-1
CDR3nt: TGTGCCAGCAGCTCCGTTATGAACACTGAAGCTTTCTTT
CDR3aa: CASSSVMNTEAFF

abundance: .
v_gene: TRBV6-5
d_gene: .
j_gene: TRBJ1-5
CDR3nt: TGTGCCAGCAGTTACCCGCCGGGCAATCAGCCCCAGCATTTT
CDR3aa: CASSYPPGNQPQHF

abundance: .
v_gene: TRBV19
d_gene: TRBD2
j_gene: TRBJ2-7
CDR3nt: TGTGCCAGTAGTATAAAAGCGGGAGTTCTCGAGCAGTACTTC
CDR3aa: CASSIKAGVLEQYF

abundance: few
v_gene: TRBV5-4
d_gene: .
j_gene: TRBJ1-6
CDR3nt: TGTGCCAGCAGCTTGGACAGGAGCTCCTATAATTCACCCCTCCACTTT
CDR3aa: CASSLDRSSYNSPLHF

abundance: .
v_gene: TRBV19
d_gene: .
j_gene: TRBJ2-1
CDR3nt: TGTGCCACCCTGGACAGCTCCTACAATGAGCAGTTCTTC
CDR3aa: CATLDSSYNEQFF

abundance: .
v_gene: TRBV30
d_gene: .
j_gene: TRBJ2-5
CDR3nt: TGTGCCTGGGCACAGAACCAAGAGACCCAGTACTTC
CDR3aa: CAWAQNQETQYF

abundance: .
v_gene: TRBV3-1/TRBV3-2
d_gene: .
j_gene: TRBJ1-2
CDR3nt: TGTGCCAGCAGACAATACAGGGAGGGTGGCTACACCTTC
CDR3aa: CASRQYREGGYTF

abundance: .
v_gene: TRBV27
d_gene: .
j_gene: TRBJ2-6
CDR3nt: TGTGCCAGCAGTTCCCTTCCGGGACTACGGGACAAGGTGTCTGGGGCCAACGTCCTGACTTTC
CDR3aa: CASSSLPGLRDKVSGANVLTF

abundance: .
v_gene: TRBV28
d_gene: .
j_gene: TRBJ1-5
CDR3nt: TGTGCCAGCAGTTTCCGACAGGAAAGGGGTCAGCCCCAGCATTTT
CDR3aa: CASSFRQERGQPQHF

abundance: .
v_gene: TRBV27
d_gene: .
j_gene: TRBJ2-1
CDR3nt: TGTGCCGCCCTCGTGGTTGGAGGGACGTTTAGCTCCTACAATGAGCAGTTCTTC
CDR3aa: CAALVVGGTFSSYNEQFF

abundance: .
v_gene: TRBV6-2/TRBV6-3
d_gene: .
j_gene: TRBJ1-3
CDR3nt: TGTGCCAGCAGTTACGTCAGGATAGCTGGAAACACCATATATTTT
CDR3aa: CASSYVRIAGNTIYF

abundance: .
v_gene: TRBV27
d_gene: TRBD2
j_gene: TRBJ2-7
CDR3nt: TGTGCCAGCAGTTTGCGAGGACTAGCGGGAGCGGGCTACGAGCAGTACTTC
CDR3aa: CASSLRGLAGAGYEQYF

abundance: .
v_gene: TRBV7-9
d_gene: TRBD1
j_gene: TRBJ1-2
CDR3nt: TGTGCCAGCAGCTCTTATTCCGGGACAGGGAATGGCTACACCTTC
CDR3aa: CASSSYSGTGNGYTF

abundance: .
v_gene: TRBV7-2
d_gene: TRBD1
j_gene: TRBJ2-7
CDR3nt: TGTGCCAGCAGCTTAGACGGGACAGCCGGAAACGAGCAGTACTTC
CDR3aa: CASSLDGTAGNEQYF

abundance: few
v_gene: TRBV23-1
d_gene: TRBD1
j_gene: TRBJ2-1
CDR3nt: TGCGCCAGCAGTCAATCAGGGGACAGTTCTTACAATGAGCAGTTCTTC
CDR3aa: CASSQSGDSSYNEQFF

abundance: .
v_gene: TRBV27
d_gene: .
j_gene: TRBJ2-2
CDR3nt: TGTGCCAGCAGTTTAGCCGGTGACGGGGAGCTGTTTTTT
CDR3aa: CASSLAGDGELFF

abundance: .
v_gene: TRBV4-3
d_gene: TRBD1
j_gene: TRBJ2-2
CDR3nt: TGCGCCAGCAGCCAGCGGGACAGGGGGCCCGGGGAGCTGTTTTTT
CDR3aa: CASSQRDRGPGELFF

abundance: .
v_gene: TRBV11-3
d_gene: .
j_gene: TRBJ2-1
CDR3nt: TGTGCCAGCAGCTTCCAAACGGGACTTTCTGCCAATGAGCAGTTCTTC
CDR3aa: CASSFQTGLSANEQFF

abundance: .
v_gene: TRBV24-1
d_gene: TRBD2
j_gene: TRBJ2-5
CDR3nt: TGTGCCACCAGTGATTTGGACGTAGCGGGGTTGCAAGAGACCCAGTACTTC
CDR3aa: CATSDLDVAGLQETQYF

abundance: .
v_gene: TRBV5-1
d_gene: TRBD2
j_gene: TRBJ2-7
CDR3nt: TGCGCCAGCAGTCAAGGAGCGGGAGGGACCTACGAGCAGTACTTC
CDR3aa: CASSQGAGGTYEQYF

abundance: .
v_gene: TRBV7-8
d_gene: TRBD2
j_gene: TRBJ2-7
CDR3nt: TGTGCCAGCAGCTCAACCGGGACTAGCGGGCTACCCGAGCAGTACTTC
CDR3aa: CASSSTGTSGLPEQYF

abundance: once
v_gene: TRBV27
d_gene: TRBD1
j_gene: TRBJ2-3
CDR3nt: TGTGCCAGCAGTCCTCACGCCGGGGACAGGGACCATACGCAGTATTTT
CDR3aa: CASSPHAGDRDHTQYF

abundance: .
v_gene: TRBV7-2
d_gene: TRBD1
j_gene: TRBJ1-2
CDR3nt: TGTGCCAGCAGTTCAGGGGGCCCGAGCTATGGCTACACCTTC
CDR3aa: CASSSGGPSYGYTF

abundance: once
v_gene: TRBV9
d_gene: TRBD1
j_gene: TRBJ1-1
CDR3nt: TGTGCCAGCAGCCCAAGACCCCTGGCAGGGGGCACTGAAGCTTTCTTT
CDR3aa: CASSPRPLAGGTEAFF

abundance: .
v_gene: TRBV18
d_gene: TRBD1
j_gene: TRBJ1-1
CDR3nt: TGTGCCAGCTCACCACCGGGACAGGGAAGTGTCACTGAAGCTTTCTTT
CDR3aa: CASSPPGQGSVTEAFF

abundance: .
v_gene: TRBV28
d_gene: .
j_gene: TRBJ2-3
CDR3nt: TGTGCCAGCAGGGGAGTCGGAGCGGCTAGCACAGATACGCAGTATTTT
CDR3aa: CASRGVGAASTDTQYF

abundance: .
v_gene: TRBV29-1
d_gene: .
j_gene: TRBJ1-5
CDR3nt: TGCAGCGTGACCGGGCAGGGAGGGGATCAGCCCCAGCATTTT
CDR3aa: CSVTGQGGDQPQHF

abundance: .
v_gene: TRBV7-9
d_gene: .
j_gene: TRBJ1-4
CDR3nt: TGTGCCAGCAGCTTTTCAGGGACTAATGAAAAACTGTTTTTT
CDR3aa: CASSFSGTNEKLFF

abundance: .
v_gene: TRBV7-6
d_gene: .
j_gene: TRBJ2-2
CDR3nt: TGTGCCAGCAGCCTAAGGGGGCGGGGGGCCGGCGGGGAGCTGTTTTTT
CDR3aa: CASSLRGRGAGGELFF

abundance: once
v_gene: TRBV3-1/TRBV3-2
d_gene: .
j_gene: TRBJ2-7
CDR3nt: TGTGCCAGCAGCCCCCGGACAGTCCACGAGCAGTACTTC
CDR3aa: CASSPRTVHEQYF

abundance: .
v_gene: TRBV7-9
d_gene: TRBD2
j_gene: TRBJ2-7
CDR3nt: TGTGCCAGCAGCCCTAGGACTAGCGGTTCCTCTGGCGAGCAGTACTTC
CDR3aa: CASSPRTSGSSGEQYF